A single sample gave rise to the 14 T cell receptor beta chains below, sequenced in a study of blood T cells in healthy people across ages. A second PCR, run for about 7 to 11 cycles, used a sample-barcoded 5' primer plus a J-beta primer mix. TCRdb processed the 5' RACE reads anew with MiXCR; each CDR3 protein has one entry. The repertoire has 1.5 million to 1.8 million distinct CDR3 sequences, around 40% of them found once; the top ten carry roughly 3.7%. What was sequenced was blood. The receptors were sampled from a woman aged 18 to 35 in good health.

This rearrangement joins TRBV29-1 to TRBJ1-2; no clear D. With 6 bases removed from V and 3 bases from J, the gap between germline ends came to 8 bases. The V gene's germline CDR1 is SQVTM and CDR2 ANQGSEA. The CDR3 is made up of 11 amino acids. In nucleotides, the CDR3 is TGCAGCGTCCCGAGGGACTATGGCTACACCTTC. Protein: CSVPRDYGYTF.

This clonotype was counted a single time. Being one base from a much bigger clone, this may be a read error. The rearrangement links TRBV6-2 or TRBV6-3 to TRBJ2-1; D unclear. Matching the DNA end better, TRBJ2-7 makes the J call doubtful. The CDR3 has 15 amino acids. CDR1 and CDR2 from the germline V gene are MNHEY and SVGEGT. CDR3 coding DNA: TGTGCCAGCAGTTACCGGGCTATTCCGTACAATGAGCAGTACTTC. The encoded protein is CASSYRAIPYNEQYF.

The chain combines TRBV6-1 with TRBJ2-5, with 7 bases fitting TRBD2. TRBJ2-7 matches the DNA end more closely, so the J call is doubtful. CDR1 is MNHNS, CDR2 SASEGT, per germline. The CDR3 totals 15 residues. In nucleotides, the CDR3 is TGTGCCAGCAGATTATTAGCGGGTGACCCTTACGAGCAGTACTTC. Translated, it gives CASRLLAGDPYEQYF.

A few counts support this clonotype. The CDR3 protein is CASSVRSGADQPQHF. The CDR3 DNA is TGTGCCAGTAGTGTACGCAGTGGGGCGGATCAGCCCCAGCATTTT. The chain links TRBV19 to TRBJ1-5; maybe TRBD1 (5 bases). The CDR3 is 15 amino acids. Germline CDR1 and CDR2: LNHDA and SQIVND (reference sequence). Trimming left V 5 bases short and J 5 bases short, with 16 bases between.

This clonotype was counted only a few times. The gene calls are TRBV7-9 and TRBJ1-5; 7 nucleotides agree with TRBD2. The J call could be wrong; TRBJ2-3 is a better fit for the DNA end. Per germline, CDR1 SEHNR and CDR2 FQNEAQ (reference sequence). The CDR3 has 15 residues. The DNA of the CDR3 is TGTGCCAGCAGCTTCCCTCGGGGGGTTGGAGATACGCAGTATTTT. It translates to CASSFPRGVGDTQYF.

The chain links TRBV12-3 or TRBV12-4 to TRBJ2-3; the D gene is possibly TRBD1 (5 bases). Trimming left V 3 bases short and J 7 bases short, with 14 bases between. The CDR3 totals 14 residues. CDR3 bases: TGTGCCAGCAGTTTTCGGCAGGGAATAAATACGCAGTATTTT. Translated, it gives CASSFRQGINTQYF.

The table lists this clonotype with many counts. The CDR3 here is CASSLVLGATGTDTQYF. CDR3 in DNA: TGTGCCAGCAGCTTAGTACTTGGAGCGACCGGCACAGATACGCAGTATTTT. The chain combines TRBV11-2 with TRBJ2-3, with D unresolved. The CDR3 extends over 17 amino acids. CDR1 and CDR2 (germline): SGHAT, FQNNGV. V was clipped by 1 base and J by 1 base, with 15 bases between them.

This clonotype was seen more than once but under ten times. This chain uses TRBV7-2 with TRBJ2-1; TRBD2 might be the D (5 bases). Per germline, CDR1 SGHTA and CDR2 FQGNSA. V was shortened by 6 bases and J by 2 bases, with 17 bases between the two germline ends. The CDR3 has 16 amino acids. CDR3 region: CASRHRDLAPYNEQFF. DNA for the CDR3: TGTGCCAGCAGACACCGGGATCTCGCCCCCTACAATGAGCAGTTCTTC.

This chain joins TRBV6-5 and TRBJ2-2; 9 nucleotides align to TRBD2. V was pared by 4 bases and J by 7 bases, with 1 base of the junction left unmatched. The length of the CDR3 is 13 residues. Per germline, CDR1 MNHEY and CDR2 SVGAGI. The CDR3 is CASSLLAGGELFF. The CDR3 bases are TGTGCCAGCAGTTTACTAGCGGGCGGGGAGCTGTTTTTT.

This clonotype was observed a handful of times. The chain combines TRBV4-1 with TRBJ1-2, with a possible D match to TRBD1 (6 bases). V lost 2 bases to trimming and J lost 3 bases, with 10 bases between them. Germline lookup yields CDR1 MGHRA and CDR2 YSYEKL. CDR3 length equals 14 residues. CDR3 bases: TGCGCCAGCAGCCAAAGGGGGGGGCACTATGGCTACACCTTC. This encodes CASSQRGGHYGYTF.

The chain links TRBV7-2 to TRBJ2-3; 7 nucleotides line up with TRBD2. The J segment lost 2 bases and the V segment lost 5 bases, leaving 10 bases of the junction unmatched. This CDR3 has 16 residues. In germline, CDR1 is SGHTA, CDR2 FQGNSA. As DNA, the CDR3 is TGTGCCAGCAGCGGAGGGACTAACGTTATCACAGATACGCAGTATTTT. Its translation: CASSGGTNVITDTQYF. Together with reference TRBV7-2 and TRBJ2-3, the CDR3 gives the full variable domain: GAGVSQSPSNKVTEKGKDVELRCDPISGHTALYWYRQSLGQGLEFLIYFQGNSAPDKSGLPSDRFSAERTGGSVSTLTIQRTQQEDSAVYLCASSGGTNVITDTQYFGPGTRLTVL.

The J gene is TRBJ1-6, the V gene TRBV6-1, with D maybe TRBD1 (6 bases). The ends were cut back, 6 bases at V and 3 bases at J, with 12 bases in the middle. The CDR3 runs to 15 residues. Germline V gene sequence: CDR1 MNHNS, CDR2 SASEGT. CDR3 sequence reads: CASRPGANYNSPLHF. In DNA form, the CDR3 reads TGTGCCAGCAGACCAGGGGCAAACTATAATTCACCCCTCCACTTT.

This clonotype was observed once. V and J are TRBV11-3 and TRBJ2-1, with 8 positions matching TRBD2. Germline-derived CDR1 and CDR2 are SGHNT and YENEEA. The CDR3 sequence is 14 residues long. Germline trimming cut 1 base from V and 9 bases from J; bases unmatched to any gene: 5. This chain's CDR3 is CASSLGAGGVEQFF. CDR3 bases: TGTGCCAGCAGCTTAGGGGCGGGGGGCGTTGAGCAGTTCTTC.

The chain joins TRBV10-3 to TRBJ2-7; 8 nucleotides agree with TRBD2. The CDR3 is 14 residues long. CDR1 is ENHRY, CDR2 SYGVKD, per germline. V shed 10 bases and J 1 base; nucleotides not matched to a gene: 9. The CDR3 loop is CATAGSGDSYEQYF. The CDR3 region has the DNA TGTGCCACCGCGGGTAGCGGGGATTCCTACGAGCAGTACTTC.